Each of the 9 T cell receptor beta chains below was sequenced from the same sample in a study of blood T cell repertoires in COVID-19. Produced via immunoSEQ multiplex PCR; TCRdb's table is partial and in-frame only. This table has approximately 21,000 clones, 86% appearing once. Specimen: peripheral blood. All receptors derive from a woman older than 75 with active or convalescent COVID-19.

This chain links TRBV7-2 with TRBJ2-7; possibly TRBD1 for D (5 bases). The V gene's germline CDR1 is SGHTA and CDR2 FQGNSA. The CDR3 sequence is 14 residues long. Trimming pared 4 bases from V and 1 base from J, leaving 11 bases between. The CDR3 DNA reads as TGTGCCAGCAGCTCGAGCTCAGGGTCCTACGAGCAGTACTTC. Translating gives CASSSSSGSYEQYF.

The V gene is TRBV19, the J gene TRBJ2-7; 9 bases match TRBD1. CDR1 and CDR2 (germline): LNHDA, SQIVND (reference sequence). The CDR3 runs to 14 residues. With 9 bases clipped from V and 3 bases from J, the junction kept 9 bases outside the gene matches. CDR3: CASEMTGGIYEQYF. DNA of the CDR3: TGTGCCAGCGAGATGACAGGGGGTATCTACGAGCAGTACTTC.

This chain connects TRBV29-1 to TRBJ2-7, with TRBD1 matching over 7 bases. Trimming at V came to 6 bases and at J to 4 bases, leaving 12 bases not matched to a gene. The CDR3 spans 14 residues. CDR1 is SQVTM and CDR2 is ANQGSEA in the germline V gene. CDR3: CSVAWVTGEYEQYF. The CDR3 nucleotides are TGCAGCGTGGCTTGGGTTACAGGGGAGTACGAGCAGTACTTC.

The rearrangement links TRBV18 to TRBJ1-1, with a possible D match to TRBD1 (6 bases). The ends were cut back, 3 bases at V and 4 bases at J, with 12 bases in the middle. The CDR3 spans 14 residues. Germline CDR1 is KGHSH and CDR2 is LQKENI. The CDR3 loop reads CASSPQGFGTEAFF. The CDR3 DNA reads TGTGCCAGCTCACCGCAGGGGTTTGGCACTGAAGCTTTCTTT.

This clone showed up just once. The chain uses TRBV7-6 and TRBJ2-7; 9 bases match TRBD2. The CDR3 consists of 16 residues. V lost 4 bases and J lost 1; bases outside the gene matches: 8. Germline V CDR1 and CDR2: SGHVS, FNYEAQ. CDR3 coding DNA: TGTGCCAGCAGCTCAGGGCTCAGCGGGGGGTCCTACGAGCAGTACTTC. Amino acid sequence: CASSSGLSGGSYEQYF.

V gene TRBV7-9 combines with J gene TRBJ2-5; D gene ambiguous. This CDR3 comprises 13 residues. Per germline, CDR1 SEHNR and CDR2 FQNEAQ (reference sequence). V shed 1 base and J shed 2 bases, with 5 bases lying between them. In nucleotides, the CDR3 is TGTGCCAGCAGCTTAGGGCGGCAAGAGACCCAGTACTTC. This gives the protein CASSLGRQETQYF. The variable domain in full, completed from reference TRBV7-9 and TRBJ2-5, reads DTGVSQNPRHKITKRGQNVTFRCDPISEHNRLYWYRQTLGQGPEFLTYFQNEAQLEKSRLLSDRFSAERPKGSFSTLEIQRTEQGDSAMYLCASSLGRQETQYFGPGTRLLVL.

The CDR3: CASSVGRLNSPLHF. The CDR3 DNA sequence: TGTGCCAGCAGCGTAGGCCGGTTAAATTCACCCCTCCACTTT. The rearrangement links TRBV9 to TRBJ1-6; D is undetermined. The length of the CDR3 is 14 residues. Trimming left V 0 bases short and J 7 bases short, with 8 bases between. Germline CDR1 is SGDLS and CDR2 is YYNGEE. The full variable domain, with the rest looked up from reference TRBV9 and TRBJ1-6, is DSGVTQTPKHLITATGQRVTLRCSPRSGDLSVYWYQQSLDQGLQFLIQYYNGEERAKGNILERFSAQQFPDLHSELNLSSLELGDSALYFCASSVGRLNSPLHFGNGTRLTVT.

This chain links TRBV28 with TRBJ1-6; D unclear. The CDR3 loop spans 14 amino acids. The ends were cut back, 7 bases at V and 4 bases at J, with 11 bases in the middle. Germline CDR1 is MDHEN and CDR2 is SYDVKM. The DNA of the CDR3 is TGTGCCAGCAAATCCGTCGGTTATAATTCACCCCTCCACTTT. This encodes CASKSVGYNSPLHF. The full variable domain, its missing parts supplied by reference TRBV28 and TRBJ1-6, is DVKVTQSSRYLVKRTGEKVFLECVQDMDHENMFWYRQDPGLGLRLIYFSYDVKMKEKGDIPEGYSVSREKKERFSLILESASTNQTSMYLCASKSVGYNSPLHFGNGTRLTVT.

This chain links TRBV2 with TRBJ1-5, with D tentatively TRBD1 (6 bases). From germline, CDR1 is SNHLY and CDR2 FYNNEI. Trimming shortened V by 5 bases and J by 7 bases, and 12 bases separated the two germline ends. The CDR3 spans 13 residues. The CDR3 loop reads CASSLQGDQPQHF. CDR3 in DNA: TGTGCCAGCAGTCTACAGGGTGACCAGCCCCAGCATTTT.